One and the same sample provided the 5 T cell receptor beta chains below, sequenced in a study of tumor-infiltrating lymphocytes in primary liver carcinoma (dated by TCRdb to 2016 to 2017). RNA from unsorted whole blood was extracted with TRIzol reagent, and germline DNA was obtained with the DNeasy Blood & Tissue kit. The listed sequencing device is Illumina HiSeq 2500. TCRbeta-specific cDNA was reverse-transcribed from 500 ng total RNA using a constant-region primer and ProtoScript II reverse transcriptase. TCRbeta libraries were built with three nested multiplex PCR rounds, a slightly modified ARM-PCR procedure. The first two PCR rounds used multiplex TRBV1-TRBV30 forward primers with a Cbeta reverse primer, each for 10 cycles. TCRdb reworked the public reads: Q25 trimming with fastp, MiXCR clone assembly, productive beta chains retained. For every CDR3 protein sequence, its rows merge into one entry that carries the most common genes and DNA. The sample table shows about 300,000 distinct CDR3 sequences, and 65% are seen once. The top ten constitute roughly 9% of the sample.

What was sequenced was peripheral blood. These receptors were obtained from a man between 40 and 49 years old with primary liver carcinoma and hepatitis B virus infection.

To note about this clonotype: A much larger clone lies a single base off, so this may be a read error. The V and J genes are TRBV12-3 or TRBV12-4 and TRBJ2-5; a weak D match, TRBD2 (5 bases). Trimming shortened V by 3 bases and J by 0 bases, and 11 bases separated the two germline ends. CDR3 length equals 15 residues. CDR3 region: CASSLSRGYQETQYF. The CDR3 nucleotides are TGTGCCAGCAGTTTGTCCCGCGGGTACCAAGAGACCCAGTACTTC.

The V and J genes are TRBV4-1 and TRBJ1-5; D gene ambiguous. The tail of the sequence fits TRBJ2-3 better, so the J call may be wrong. This CDR3 is 16 amino acids long. Germline V CDR1 and CDR2: MGHRA, YSYEKL. The CDR3: CASSQDVAISNQSQYF. The DNA of the CDR3 is TGCGCCAGCAGCCAAGATGTAGCCATTAGCAATCAGTCCCAGTATTTT.

Details on this clonotype: A read error may explain this, as a much larger clone is one base away. The rearrangement joins TRBV4-2 to TRBJ2-3; 9 positions agree with TRBD2. The CDR3 totals 16 residues. Germline CDR1 and CDR2: LGHNA and YNFKEQ. The trim removed 0 bases at V and 3 bases at J, leaving 4 bases unmatched. The CDR3 loop reads CASSQERLAGTDTQYF. Here the CDR3 DNA reads TGTGCCAGCAGCCAAGAACGGCTAGCGGGGACAGATACGCAGTATTTT.

This clonotype was picked up one time. A read error may produce the germline difference seen at one junction end. This sequence joins TRBV6-1 and TRBJ1-5; D call uncertain. Germline V gene data show CDR1 as MNHNS and CDR2 as SASEGT. The CDR3 consists of 15 residues. CDR3 residues: CASTPGRGGGQLQHF. The CDR3 nucleotides are TGTGCCAGCACCCCCGGGCGGGGAGGCGGTCAGCTCCAGCATTTT.

Points on this clonotype: The junction and the germline gene differ at one end; a read error may be behind it. V gene TRBV24-1 combines with J gene TRBJ2-3; a weak D match, TRBD1 (5 bases). The germline gives CDR1 KGHDR, CDR2 SFDVKD. This CDR3 is built from 15 residues. CDR3 nucleotides: TGTGCCACCAGTGACCCCTGGACACCGTCCGATACCCAGTATTTT. Its protein is CATSDPWTPSDTQYF.